The clone carrying this T cell receptor beta chain was observed many times. Its antigen is as yet unknown. The data derive from a study of T cell repertoires in cytomegalovirus infection. Study-wide findings and caveats: Ex vivo, HLA-C-restricted CMV-specific TCR beta clonotypes prevailed over the rest of the response.

TCRdb processed the reads anew with MiXCR; each CDR3 protein has one entry. The sample lists about 360,000 distinct CDR3 sequences; approximately 18% were seen once. The V end was cut by 1 base, the J end by 4 bases, with 13 bases between. The CDR3 sequence is 15 residues long. In germline, CDR1 is SQVTM, CDR2 ANQGSEA. The clonotype originates from a human donor in good health (CMV status not recorded). Some clones in this sample may be carry-over from other donors' samples. The chain couples TRBV29-1 to TRBJ1-4; a possible D gene is TRBD1 (5 bases). Sequences were obtained from PBMCs. The CDR3: CSVEVGRGDNEKLFF. The CDR3 DNA sequence: TGCAGCGTTGAAGTGGGGAGGGGCGATAATGAAAAACTGTTTTTT.